Given below is one T cell receptor beta chain in context. The antigen it recognizes is unknown. No clone much larger than this one lies a single base away; base qualities are absent. Whole blood was collected in K2EDTA tubes by collaborating institutions according to the institutions' own protocols. For TCRbeta analysis, collaborators shipped samples in one of three forms: frozen whole blood, isolated PBMCs, or DNA extracted from either of those sample types. This specimen comes from a study of blood T cell repertoires in COVID-19 (TCRdb year 2020). As for the study more broadly: The collaborator samples originated in the United States, Italy and Spain and spanned the acute and convalescent phases of COVID-19. Where available, HLA class I and class II types were obtained from metadata supplied by the sample provider rather than from assay-based typing. The dataset comprised deeply sampled blood TCRbeta repertoires from subjects exposed to, actively infected with, or recovered from COVID-19. The repertoires were released in a freely available public database intended as a resource for research on the immune response to SARS-CoV-2. The prospective study material was composed of cDNA or gDNA derived from T cells, B-cell-depleted T cells, or PBMCs. The samples were drawn from two sources: the first 160 participants of the ongoing ImmuneRACE study, and some 1,300 subjects contributed by 6 global collaborators. Nearly every sample came with metadata listing a de-identified subject ID, COVID-19 status, age in years and sex. The paper as a whole reports these results and caveats: The amount of clinical and demographic metadata varied by source and participant and was provided uncurated.

TCRbeta CDR3 regions were amplified from genomic DNA using the immunoSEQ Assay, a bias-controlled multiplex PCR. In the source study's methods: Nucleated cell counts per sample were estimated from amplification of reference gene primers within the assay. To quantify the absolute abundance of each unique TCRbeta CDR3 rearrangement, sequence reads were collapsed and filtered. Productive Simpson clonality was computed per sample as the square root of Simpson's diversity index over productive rearrangements. This is the immuneACCESS table as TCRdb keeps it, with only in-frame sequences that have V and J called. A part of the clones is gone; compared with another copy, unresolved V genes explain less than half, and the rest is unexplained. For V, J and clone size, that table is used; D and trimming come from the DNA. The sample includes 150,000 or so clones, with 85% to 90% observed a single time. In total, the top ten clones hold over 2.5% of the sample.

The CDR3 covers 13 residues, taking in both the cysteine and the phenylalanine. Only the CDR3 part of the read is kept: 39 bases, read in frame from the first base. A distance of 8 bases separates the germline ends of V and J, which lose 3 bases and 8 bases respectively. CDR1 KGHSH and CDR2 LQKENI are derived from the germline V gene. This receptor chain uses TRBV18 and TRBJ1-6; a weak D assignment points to TRBD1 (5 bases agree). Sequenced: peripheral blood. The receptor's source is a man in his sixties with active or convalescent COVID-19. The DNA sequence reads TGTGCCAGCTCACCTATAGGGGATTCACCCCTCCACTTT. It encodes CASSPIGDSPLHF. Beyond the CDR3, the reference TRBV18 and TRBJ1-6 genes provide the residues; the full variable domain reads: NAGVMQNPRHLVRRRGQEARLRCSPMKGHSHVYWYRQLPEEGLKFMVYLQKENIIDESGMPKERFSAEFPKEGPSILRIQQVVRGDSAAYFCASSPIGDSPLHFGNGTRLTVT.